This TCR beta chain emerged from a study of blood T cell repertoires in COVID-19. Across the study: Specimens from acute and convalescent COVID-19 originated in the United States, Italy and Spain. Sample material is recorded as cDNA or gDNA derived from T cells, B-cell-depleted T cells, or PBMCs.

As handled by the study authors: Amplification of reference gene primers provided the estimated nucleated cell counts. Sequencing was performed with immunoSEQ multiplex PCR; in TCRdb, only in-frame clones are kept and a portion is missing. The V and J calls and clone size come from that table; D and trimming were worked out from the DNA. The table records about 30,000 clones, 84% of them present only once. The CDR3 covers 15 residues. The TCR was taken from a human donor in a cohort sampled during active COVID-19. The sample comprised peripheral blood. The chain joins TRBV21-1 to TRBJ2-7; TRBD1, as called in the table, went unchecked against the DNA. TRBV21-1 is marked as a pseudogene. This CDR3 is CASSKAWYRTYEQYF. In nucleotides, the CDR3 is TGTGCCAGCAGCAAAGCGTGGTACAGAACCTACGAGCAGTACTTC.